The 32 T cell receptor beta chains below all came from one sample that was sequenced in a study of blood T cell repertoires in COVID-19 (TCRdb year 2020). Libraries came from the immunoSEQ multiplex PCR assay. TCRdb re-hosts the immuneACCESS table, in-frame sequences only. Its copies lack some clones; in the studies checked, an unresolved V gene accounts for under half of them, and the cause for the rest is not known. In all, the sample holds about 440,000 clones, and roughly nine tenths of those were seen once. Over 1.5% of the sample lies in the top ten. Sequencing input: PBMCs or T cells enriched from blood (not recorded which). These receptors were collected from a woman under 30 with acute COVID-19.

Regarding this clone: Other DNA sequences in this specimen translate into the identical CDR3. The chain employs TRBV9 and TRBJ2-2; D is undetermined. This CDR3 comprises 14 residues. V lost 0 bases, J lost 4 bases, and 7 bases lay in between. CDR1 is SGDLS and CDR2 is YYNGEE in the germline V gene. The CDR3 is CASSVDTSTGELFF. The CDR3 coding sequence is TGTGCCAGCAGCGTAGATACATCCACCGGGGAGCTGTTTTTT.

This clone appeared a few times. The rearrangement links TRBV25-1 to TRBJ1-3; maybe TRBD1 (5 bases). Trimming cost V 3 bases and J 0 bases, with 12 bases left between them. Germline V gene lookup returns CDR1 MGHDK and CDR2 SYGVNS. The CDR3 loop spans 16 amino acids. For the CDR3, the DNA is TGTGCCAGCAGTGATGACAGACTCCACTCTGGAAACACCATATATTTT. Amino acid sequence: CASSDDRLHSGNTIYF. Supplemented by reference TRBV25-1 and TRBJ1-3, the full variable domain reads EADIYQTPRYLVIGTGKKITLECSQTMGHDKMYWYQQDPGMELHLIHYSYGVNSTEKGDLSSESTVSRIRTEHFPLTLESARPSHTSQYLCASSDDRLHSGNTIYFGEGSWLTVV.

This clone came up once. J is TRBJ1-5 and V is TRBV28; D might be TRBD1 (6 bases). Trimming shortened V by 6 bases and J by 4 bases, and 13 bases separated the two germline ends. The CDR3 consists of 14 residues. Looked up from germline, CDR1 is MDHEN and CDR2 is SYDVKM. The CDR3 DNA reads TGTGCCAGCAGCGACAGGACAGAAAATCAGCCCCAGCATTTT. This codes for CASSDRTENQPQHF.

This chain joins TRBV9 and TRBJ1-6, with 7 bases aligning to TRBD1. Trimming removed 0 bases from V and 8 bases from J; junction bases left unmatched: 5. Per germline, CDR1 SGDLS and CDR2 YYNGEE. The CDR3 totals 15 residues. The DNA of the CDR3 is TGTGCCAGCAGCGTAGTGGGACAGTTTGATTCACCCCTCCACTTT. Amino acids: CASSVVGQFDSPLHF.

This clone was found once. The rearrangement links TRBV27 to TRBJ2-7, with TRBD2 identical over 7 bases. Germline V gene lookup returns CDR1 MNHEY and CDR2 SMNVEV (reference sequence). Trimming at V came to 6 bases and at J to 6 bases, leaving 8 bases not matched to a gene. The CDR3 sequence is 13 residues long. CDR3 region: CASSKGSSGEQYF. In nucleotides, the CDR3 is TGTGCCAGCAGCAAAGGGTCTAGCGGCGAGCAGTACTTC.

The chain has TRBV25-1 and TRBJ1-2; a weak D match, TRBD1 (5 bases). Germline-derived CDR1 and CDR2 are MGHDK and SYGVNS. This CDR3 region has 14 residues. Trimming pared 2 bases from V and 6 bases from J, leaving 13 bases between. CDR3 residues: CASSEGAGIDGYTF. CDR3 DNA sequence: TGTGCCAGCAGTGAAGGGGCAGGGATCGATGGCTACACCTTC.

V and J are TRBV7-9 and TRBJ1-2, with 12 nucleotides matching TRBD1. From germline, CDR1 is SEHNR and CDR2 FQNEAQ (reference sequence). Germline trimming cut 5 bases from V and 6 bases from J; bases unmatched to any gene: 4. The CDR3 is 14 amino acids. The CDR3 spells CASSPGQGADGYTF. The CDR3 DNA reads TGTGCCAGCAGCCCGGGACAGGGGGCCGATGGCTACACCTTC.

The V call is TRBV28, the J call TRBJ2-7; D is perhaps TRBD2 (5 bases). Germline V gene lookup returns CDR1 MDHEN and CDR2 SYDVKM. Trimming pared 7 bases from V and 4 bases from J, leaving 11 bases between. The CDR3 totals 12 residues. DNA of the CDR3: TGTGCCAGCATGTCGGAGGTATACGAGCAGTACTTC. As protein: CASMSEVYEQYF.

The rearrangement links TRBV18 to TRBJ2-1; 7 bases agree with TRBD1. The V and J ends lost 5 bases and 6 bases, in that order; junction bases with no gene match: 13. The CDR3 is 16 residues long. Per the germline V gene, CDR1 is KGHSH and CDR2 is LQKENI. CDR3 region: CASSSYGGKGANEQFF. The DNA for the CDR3 is TGTGCCAGCTCATCCTATGGGGGCAAGGGGGCCAATGAGCAGTTCTTC.

The rearrangement uses TRBV9 and TRBJ1-2, with TRBD1 as a possible D gene (5 bases). Germline V gene sequence: CDR1 SGDLS, CDR2 YYNGEE. Trimming took off 2 bases at V and 0 bases at J, with 8 bases between the two ends. The CDR3 is 14 residues long. The CDR3 sequence: CASSVAGANYGYTF. The CDR3 region has the DNA TGTGCCAGCAGCGTGGCGGGGGCTAACTATGGCTACACCTTC. The whole variable domain, filled in from reference TRBV9 and TRBJ1-2, reads DSGVTQTPKHLITATGQRVTLRCSPRSGDLSVYWYQQSLDQGLQFLIQYYNGEERAKGNILERFSAQQFPDLHSELNLSSLELGDSALYFCASSVAGANYGYTFGSGTRLTVV.

This clone occurred a few times. The rearrangement uses TRBV2 and TRBJ1-1; 9 nucleotides line up with TRBD1. Per germline, CDR1 SNHLY and CDR2 FYNNEI. V gave up 6 bases and J gave up 4 bases; unmatched junction bases: 3. This CDR3 is built from 13 residues. CDR3 sequence (DNA): TGTGCCAGCAGCACAGGGGGCATCACTGAAGCTTTCTTT. Translating it yields CASSTGGITEAFF.

The V call is TRBV6-5, the J call TRBJ2-7; D may be TRBD1 (6 bases). The germline CDR1 and CDR2 sequences are MNHEY and SVGAGI. The V end was cut by 5 bases, the J end by 5 bases, with 16 bases between. The CDR3 has 14 residues. Here the CDR3 reads CASSKNNRVHEQYF. The CDR3 DNA reads TGTGCCAGCAGTAAAAACAACAGGGTCCACGAGCAGTACTTC.

The chain carries TRBV19 and TRBJ2-3; D unresolved. The CDR3 is 11 residues long. Trimming shortened V by 3 bases and J by 5 bases, and 3 bases separated the two germline ends. Germline values: CDR1 LNHDA, CDR2 SQIVND (reference sequence). The CDR3 DNA reads as TGTGCCAGTAGTATTCTAGATACGCAGTATTTT. This gives the protein CASSILDTQYF. Drawing the rest from reference TRBV19 and TRBJ2-3, the complete variable domain is DGGITQSPKYLFRKEGQNVTLSCEQNLNHDAMYWYRQDPGQGLRLIYYSQIVNDFQKGDIAEGYSVSREKKESFPLTVTSAQKNPTAFYLCASSILDTQYFGPGTRLTVL.

This chain uses TRBV3-1 (or the pseudogene TRBV3-2) with TRBJ2-3; no clear D gene. Trimming pared 0 bases from V and 5 bases from J, leaving 12 bases between. This CDR3 is 15 amino acids long. In germline, CDR1 is LGHDT, CDR2 YNNKEL (reference sequence). CDR3 loop: CASSQEVGYGDTQYF. CDR3 nucleotides: TGTGCCAGCAGCCAAGAAGTGGGCTACGGAGATACGCAGTATTTT.

This chain joins TRBV7-2 and TRBJ2-1; TRBD2 matches 9 bases. The J segment lost 7 bases and the V segment lost 1 base, leaving 2 bases of the junction unmatched. Germline CDR1 SGHTA, CDR2 FQGNSA. The CDR3 is 14 residues long. CDR3 nucleotides: TGTGCCAGCAGCTTAGATAGCGGGAGAAATGAGCAGTTCTTC. It yields the protein CASSLDSGRNEQFF. Combining the CDR3 with reference TRBV7-2 and TRBJ2-1 gives the whole variable domain GAGVSQSPSNKVTEKGKDVELRCDPISGHTALYWYRQSLGQGLEFLIYFQGNSAPDKSGLPSDRFSAERTGGSVSTLTIQRTQQEDSAVYLCASSLDSGRNEQFFGPGTRLTVL.

The V call is TRBV5-8, the J call TRBJ2-1; maybe TRBD2 (6 bases). Germline CDR1 and CDR2: SGHTS and YDEGEE. CDR3 length: 16 amino acids. V lost 2 bases and J lost 0, with 12 bases in between. CDR3 nucleotide sequence: TGTGCCAGCAGCTTATCTGTTAGCGGCTCCTACAATGAGCAGTTCTTC. Residues: CASSLSVSGSYNEQFF.

J is TRBJ2-3 and V is TRBV24-1, with TRBD2 identical over 12 bases. Losses at the gene ends were 4 bases for V and 1 base for J; bases not matched to a gene: 2. This CDR3 comprises 16 residues. Germline-derived CDR1 and CDR2 are KGHDR and SFDVKD. The CDR3 reads CATSERTSGGTDTQYF. CDR3 sequence (DNA): TGTGCCACCAGTGAGCGGACTAGCGGGGGCACAGATACGCAGTATTTT.

There are a few counts of this clone. The genes are TRBV4-2 and TRBJ2-2, with 12 bases that match TRBD2. Trimming at V came to 4 bases and at J to 0 bases, leaving 6 bases not matched to a gene. Per the germline V gene, CDR1 is LGHNA and CDR2 is YNFKEQ. CDR3 length: 18 amino acids. CDR3 nucleotides: TGTGCCAGCAGCCGACCGACTAGCGGGGGAACGAACACCGGGGAGCTGTTTTTT. Its translation: CASSRPTSGGTNTGELFF.

V and J are TRBV13 and TRBJ2-7, with 11 bases that match TRBD2. CDR1 and CDR2 from the germline V gene are PRHDT and FYEKMQ (reference sequence). V gave up 1 base and J gave up 7 bases; unmatched junction bases: 9. The CDR3 extends over 16 amino acids. CDR3 in amino acids: CASSLARPGLADEQYF. DNA for the CDR3: TGTGCCAGCAGCTTAGCCAGACCGGGACTAGCGGATGAGCAGTACTTC.

Only a few counts were recorded for this clone. The V call is TRBV27, the J call TRBJ2-1; D is ambiguous. Germline V lookup: CDR1 MNHEY, CDR2 SMNVEV (reference sequence). This CDR3 is built from 14 residues. The ends were cut back, 6 bases at V and 3 bases at J, with 12 bases in the middle. This chain's CDR3 is CASRRDSFYNEQFF. In nucleotides, the CDR3 is TGTGCCAGCAGGAGAGACTCGTTCTACAATGAGCAGTTCTTC.

The chain is built from TRBV28 and TRBJ2-7; TRBD1 might be the D (5 bases). V was shortened by 5 bases and J by 2 bases, with 16 bases between the two germline ends. The CDR3 sequence is 15 residues long. Germline CDR1 is MDHEN and CDR2 is SYDVKM. This chain's CDR3 is CASSRTPGLAYEQYF. The CDR3 DNA is TGTGCCAGCAGTAGGACGCCAGGGTTAGCCTACGAGCAGTACTTC.

Here the CDR3 reads CASWRRSYNEQFF. CDR3 nucleotide sequence: TGTGCCTCCTGGAGAAGGTCCTACAATGAGCAGTTCTTC. This chain links TRBV12-3 or TRBV12-4 with TRBJ2-1, with D unresolved. V shed 11 bases and J shed 1 base, with 12 bases lying between them. This CDR3 region has 13 residues.

This clone was picked up one time. This chain joins TRBV10-3 and TRBJ2-7; TRBD2 agrees at 7 bases. V lost 3 bases to trimming and J lost 1 base; unmatched junction nucleotides: 6. Looked up from germline, CDR1 is ENHRY and CDR2 is SYGVKD. CDR3 length: 15 residues. The CDR3 nucleotides read TGTGCCATCAGTGACCGCGTGGGGGGGTCCTACGAGCAGTACTTC. This sequence encodes CAISDRVGGSYEQYF.

This clone was recorded once. The chain is built from TRBV5-1 and TRBJ2-3, with D unresolved. The CDR3 is made up of 13 amino acids. Germline CDR1 and CDR2: SGHRS and YFSETQ. Trimming left V 1 base short and J 1 base short, with 4 bases between. DNA for the CDR3: TGCGCCAGCAGCTTGCCGGGCACAGATACGCAGTATTTT. Residues: CASSLPGTDTQYF.

This clone was counted once. The V and J genes are TRBV12-3 or TRBV12-4 and TRBJ1-2; D is possibly TRBD1 (6 bases). The CDR3 sequence is 12 residues long. Trimming stripped 5 bases from V and 4 bases from J, with 8 bases between. CDR3 region: CASSVQGYGYTF. The CDR3 bases are TGTGCCAGCAGTGTACAGGGCTATGGCTACACCTTC.

This chain links TRBV9 with TRBJ2-3; 7 nucleotides line up with TRBD2. Trimming removed 1 base from V and 4 bases from J; junction bases left unmatched: 9. The CDR3 is 16 amino acids. The germline V gene encodes CDR1 SGDLS and CDR2 YYNGEE. The CDR3 nucleotides read TGTGCCAGCAGCGTAAGTATTGGCGGGAGCTCAGATACGCAGTATTTT. Encoded protein: CASSVSIGGSSDTQYF.

The CDR3 reads CASSARGGKLFF. CDR3 DNA: TGTGCCAGTAGCGCCCGGGGGGGAAAACTGTTTTTT. J is TRBJ1-4 and V is TRBV19; D perhaps matches TRBD1 (5 bases). V dropped 6 bases and J dropped 10 bases, with 12 bases sitting between them. The CDR3 covers 12 residues. Looked up from germline, CDR1 is LNHDA and CDR2 is SQIVND (reference sequence). The full variable domain, with the rest looked up from reference TRBV19 and TRBJ1-4, is DGGITQSPKYLFRKEGQNVTLSCEQNLNHDAMYWYRQDPGQGLRLIYYSQIVNDFQKGDIAEGYSVSREKKESFPLTVTSAQKNPTAFYLCASSARGGKLFFGSGTQLSVL.

The chain recombines TRBV7-9 with TRBJ1-2; D is unresolved. Trimming took 5 bases from V and 6 from J, leaving 13 bases between them. Germline V CDR1 and CDR2: SEHNR, FQNEAQ (reference sequence). CDR3 size: 13 residues. The CDR3 region has the DNA TGTGCCAGCAGCCACCGGGAGAACCATGGCTACACCTTC. Translating it yields CASSHRENHGYTF.

V gene TRBV2 combines with J gene TRBJ2-3; tentative D call: TRBD1 (5 bases). From germline, CDR1 is SNHLY and CDR2 FYNNEI. V dropped 3 bases and J dropped 4 bases, with 17 bases sitting between them. CDR3 length: 16 amino acids. The CDR3 protein is CASSDLGRVYPDTQYF. DNA of the CDR3: TGTGCCAGCAGTGACTTGGGCAGGGTGTACCCAGATACGCAGTATTTT.

J is TRBJ2-2 and V is TRBV29-1, with D possibly matching TRBD1 (5 bases). Trimming removed 5 bases from V and 3 bases from J, with 7 bases in between. This CDR3 contains 12 residues. CDR1 is SQVTM and CDR2 is ANQGSEA in the germline V gene. The chain's CDR3 is CSVQQDTGELFF. CDR3 DNA: TGCAGCGTTCAACAGGACACCGGGGAGCTGTTTTTT.

This sequence joins TRBV4-3 and TRBJ2-7, with D perhaps matching TRBD2 (5 bases). From germline, CDR1 is LGHNA and CDR2 YSLEER. The germline V and J ends were trimmed by 1 base and 7 bases, with 17 bases remaining between them. This CDR3 comprises 15 residues. CDR3 protein: CASSQVLVGVREQYF. The CDR3 bases are TGCGCCAGCAGCCAAGTACTAGTTGGGGTTCGGGAGCAGTACTTC.

The table lists this clone with a count of one. The chain is built from TRBV29-1 and TRBJ2-2; D is undetermined. The CDR3 totals 12 residues. The germline CDR1 and CDR2 sequences are SQVTM and ANQGSEA. Trimming took off 3 bases at V and 1 base at J, with 3 bases between the two ends. The CDR3 coding sequence is TGCAGCGTTGACGGGAACACCGGGGAGCTGTTTTTT. As protein: CSVDGNTGELFF.